This TCR beta chain is drawn from a study of blood T cell repertoires in COVID-19. Turning to the study itself: T cells, B-cell-depleted T cells, or PBMCs supplied cDNA or gDNA.

The method was immunoSEQ multiplex PCR; TCRdb's version includes in-frame clones alone and lacks a portion of them. The table has tens of thousands of clones, 86% seen once. The V and J ends lost 2 bases and 6 bases respectively, with 8 bases between them. Looked up from germline, CDR1 is MDHEN and CDR2 is SYDVKM. The CDR3 is 12 amino acids. The sample was peripheral blood. The chain employs TRBV28 and TRBJ2-7; D call uncertain. The TCR originated in a man aged 65-85 years with active or convalescent COVID-19. The CDR3 spells CASSLLNFEQYF. Here the CDR3 DNA reads TGTGCCAGCAGTTTACTCAACTTCGAGCAGTACTTC. Using reference TRBV28 and TRBJ2-7 for the parts outside the CDR3, the full variable domain is DVKVTQSSRYLVKRTGEKVFLECVQDMDHENMFWYRQDPGLGLRLIYFSYDVKMKEKGDIPEGYSVSREKKERFSLILESASTNQTSMYLCASSLLNFEQYFGPGTRLTVT.